The clone carrying this TCR beta chain was recorded once. This entry is derived from a study of OX40 agonist ivuxolimab in advanced cancers. The method was immunoSEQ multiplex PCR; TCRdb's version includes in-frame clones alone and lacks a portion of them. The table shows about 61,000 clones, with 82% occurring only once. Sequenced material: CD4+ or CD8+ T cells sorted from blood, taken in a trial of the OX40 agonist ivuxolimab. The sequence was obtained from an adult with an advanced solid tumor such as melanoma, head and neck, liver or kidney cancer.

CDR3 residues: CASSGLGGGDEKLFF. As DNA, the CDR3 is TGCGCCAGCAGTGGCCTGGGGGGTGGTGATGAAAAACTGTTTTTT. V and J are TRBV10-2 and TRBJ1-4, with D perhaps matching TRBD1 (5 bases). This CDR3 has 15 residues. V lost 4 bases to trimming and J lost 6 bases, with 15 bases between them. Germline V CDR1 and CDR2: WSHSY, SAAADI.